The next 20 T cell receptor beta chains were all read from a single sample in a study of early T cells in non-severe SARS-CoV-2 infection (TCRdb year 2021). Library method: 5' RACE. The sequencer was a NextSeq 500. TCRdb ran its own pipeline on the public reads, namely fastp trimming at Q25 and MiXCR clone calling, and kept in-frame beta chains. Each record represents a unique CDR3 protein, reported with the most common genes and DNA among its rows. This sample holds 84,000 or so distinct CDR3 sequences; 14% to 15% were observed only once. The ten biggest clones cover roughly 9.8% of the sample. The sequencing input was whole blood. The receptors come from an adult who was a healthcare worker with PCR-confirmed SARS-CoV-2 infection or an uninfected control (not recorded which).

This clonotype came up many times. This chain links TRBV5-1 with TRBJ1-1; maybe TRBD1 (5 bases). The CDR3 length is 12 residues. V dropped 4 bases and J dropped 4 bases, with 8 bases sitting between them. Per germline, CDR1 SGHRS and CDR2 YFSETQ. CDR3 sequence (DNA): TGCGCCAGCAGCGGGGACCTCACTGAAGCTTTCTTT. As protein: CASSGDLTEAFF.

This chain uses TRBV4-1 with TRBJ1-5; D remains unclear. CDR3 length: 16 residues. In germline, CDR1 is MGHRA, CDR2 YSYEKL. The ends were cut back, 4 bases at V and 8 bases at J, with 21 bases in the middle. For the CDR3, the DNA is TGCGCCAGCAGCCCTCGTGAAGGGCAGGTATTAGAGCCCCAGCATTTT. Its protein is CASSPREGQVLEPQHF.

This clonotype was seen only a few times. The germline gene is not matched at one end of the junction; a read error may be the cause. This rearrangement joins TRBV3-1 to TRBJ2-1, with 10 bases lining up with TRBD2. The germline gives CDR1 LGHDT, CDR2 YNNKEL (reference sequence). The CDR3 runs to 13 residues. The CDR3 spells CASSRQLLAGVSF. In DNA form, the CDR3 reads TGTGCCAGCAGCCGGCAGCTGCTAGCGGGGGTGTCCTTC.

This clonotype was counted many times. This chain joins TRBV4-3 and TRBJ1-6; a weak D match, TRBD1 (5 bases). Germline CDR1 and CDR2: LGHNA and YSLEER. The CDR3 contains 16 residues. V was pared by 1 base and J by 10 bases, with 17 bases between. Here the CDR3 DNA reads TGCGCCAGCAGCCAAGGGGGCAGGGTTAATCAATCACCCCTCCACTTT. It encodes CASSQGGRVNQSPLHF.

The CDR3 DNA follows: TGTGCCAGCAGTCGCGGAGTCCCCGGGGAGCTGTTTTTT. Encoded protein: CASSRGVPGELFF. The J gene is TRBJ2-2, the V gene TRBV5-4; D call uncertain. This CDR3 is 13 amino acids long. Germline V gene sequence: CDR1 SGHNT, CDR2 YYREEE (reference sequence). The V and J ends lost 5 bases and 6 bases respectively, with 11 bases between them. The entire variable domain, with the rest obtained from reference TRBV5-4 and TRBJ2-2, is as follows: ETGVTQSPTHLIKTRGQQVTLRCSSQSGHNTVSWYQQALGQGPQFIFQYYREEENGRGNFPPRFSGLQFPNYSSELNVNALELDDSALYLCASSRGVPGELFFGEGSRLTVL.

The V call is TRBV4-2, the J call TRBJ1-2; D remains ambiguous. V lost 5 bases, J lost 0 bases, and 19 bases lay in between. This CDR3 comprises 17 residues. Germline assignment: CDR1 LGHNA and CDR2 YNFKEQ. Written as DNA, the CDR3 is TGTGCCAGCAGCTTCGAGCCAAGCAGGCGTACTAACTATGGCTACACCTTC. This sequence encodes CASSFEPSRRTNYGYTF.

On this clonotype: With a much larger clone just one base away, this may be a read error. The genes are TRBV6-4 and TRBJ2-3, with TRBD2 identical over 7 bases. The CDR3 sequence is 15 residues long. Germline CDR1 is MRHNA and CDR2 is SNTAGT. Germline trimming cut 6 bases from V and 3 bases from J; bases unmatched to any gene: 9. The chain's CDR3 is CASSQLAWGTDTQYF. The CDR3 coding sequence is TGTGCCAGCAGCCAACTAGCGTGGGGTACAGATACGCAGTATTTT.

V and J are TRBV12-3 or TRBV12-4 and TRBJ2-7; TRBD1 aligns across 9 bases. The CDR3 contains 14 residues. The trim removed 3 bases at V and 7 bases at J, leaving 7 bases unmatched. The DNA for the CDR3 is TGTGCCAGCAGTTTCGTCGGGACAGGGTCGGAGCAGTACTTC. The encoded protein is CASSFVGTGSEQYF.

A few counts support this clonotype. This sequence joins TRBV5-1 and TRBJ1-2, with TRBD1 as a possible D gene (5 bases). Per germline, CDR1 SGHRS and CDR2 YFSETQ. CDR3 length: 15 residues. Deletions cut 0 bases from V and 1 base from J, with 10 bases between. The CDR3 DNA is TGCGCCAGCAGCTTGGGACAGTTGGATAACTATGGCTACACCTTC. Protein sequence: CASSLGQLDNYGYTF.

This clonotype is medium-sized (0.01 to 0.1%). The CDR3 bases are TGTGCCAGCAGTTTAGGGACGGGTAATGAGCAGTTCTTC. Amino acid sequence: CASSLGTGNEQFF. V and J are TRBV12-3 or TRBV12-4 and TRBJ2-1; D unclear. The CDR3 sequence is 13 residues long. Trimming stripped 1 base from V and 7 bases from J, with 8 bases between.

The rearrangement uses TRBV3-1 and TRBJ2-1; D may be TRBD2 (6 bases). This CDR3 is built from 13 residues. The ends were cut back, 7 bases at V and 6 bases at J, with 13 bases in the middle. The germline V gene encodes CDR1 LGHDT and CDR2 YNNKEL (reference sequence). CDR3 residues: CASTAGFFNEQFF. Written as DNA, the CDR3 is TGTGCCAGCACCGCGGGGTTTTTCAATGAGCAGTTCTTC.

This clonotype was detected only once. The chain combines TRBV2 with TRBJ1-1; D is uncertain. V was shortened by 8 bases and J by 3 bases, with 7 bases between the two germline ends. The length of the CDR3 is 11 residues. CDR1 SNHLY and CDR2 FYNNEI come from the germline V gene. The CDR3: CASRGYTEAFF. The DNA for the CDR3 is TGTGCCAGCCGCGGGTACACTGAAGCTTTCTTT.

Remarks on this clonotype: This may be a read error, as it is one base from a much larger clone. The J gene is TRBJ2-2, the V gene TRBV28, with D uncertain. V lost 8 bases and J 0 bases, leaving 16 bases between the germline ends. The CDR3 is 16 residues long. Per germline, CDR1 MDHEN and CDR2 SYDVKM. The CDR3 region is CASGLPGRSNTGELFF. CDR3 DNA: TGTGCCAGCGGTCTCCCCGGGCGGTCGAACACCGGGGAGCTGTTTTTT.

This clonotype showed up just a few times. The CDR3 spells CASSEIGTSSETQYF. In nucleotides, the CDR3 is TGTGCCAGCAGTGAAATCGGGACTAGCAGTGAGACCCAGTACTTC. The chain recombines TRBV2 with TRBJ2-5; 9 bases are shared with TRBD2. CDR3 length: 15 amino acids. V shed 2 bases, J shed 5 bases, and the junction held 6 bases outside the gene matches. Germline V gives CDR1 SNHLY, CDR2 FYNNEI.

This clonotype was observed a single time. CDR3 protein: CASSYVMNTEAFF. Written as DNA, the CDR3 is TGTGCCAGCAGTTACGTGATGAACACTGAAGCTTTCTTT. The chain recombines TRBV6-6 with TRBJ1-1; D is undetermined. CDR1 and CDR2 from the germline V gene are MNHNY and SVGAGI (reference sequence). CDR3 length: 13 amino acids. V dropped 2 bases and J dropped 0 bases, with 4 bases sitting between them.

This clonotype was counted many times. The chain uses TRBV4-1 and TRBJ1-3; D gene uncertain. In germline, CDR1 is MGHRA, CDR2 YSYEKL. CDR3 length equals 17 residues. Trimming took 2 bases from V and 0 from J, leaving 14 bases between them. CDR3 loop: CASSQPPVGFSGNTIYF. The CDR3 nucleotides read TGCGCCAGCAGCCAACCCCCTGTAGGTTTCTCTGGAAACACCATATATTTT.

The V and J genes are TRBV12-3 or TRBV12-4 and TRBJ2-3; the D is unclear. CDR3 length: 15 residues. V was pared by 10 bases and J by 0 bases, with 17 bases between. For the CDR3, the DNA is TGTGCCACTACAGTAGGCCTGACTAGCACAGATACGCAGTATTTT. Its translation is CATTVGLTSTDTQYF.

This clonotype was detected only a few times. This chain connects TRBV6-5 to TRBJ2-6, with TRBD1 as a possible D gene (5 bases). Germline V gene data show CDR1 as MNHEY and CDR2 as SVGAGI. The CDR3 contains 17 residues. V was cut by 5 bases and J by 0 bases, with 14 bases left in between. CDR3 protein: CASSPRALGSGANVLTF. DNA for the CDR3: TGTGCCAGCAGTCCCAGGGCCCTCGGCTCTGGGGCCAACGTCCTGACTTTC.

At least ten counts were recorded for this clonotype. V gene TRBV12-3 or TRBV12-4 combines with J gene TRBJ2-3, with D possibly being TRBD2 (5 bases). The CDR3 is made up of 14 amino acids. Deletions cut 1 base from V and 4 bases from J, with 9 bases between. The CDR3 spells CASSLGGGPDTQYF. As DNA, the CDR3 is TGTGCCAGCAGTTTAGGAGGAGGTCCAGATACGCAGTATTTT.

This clonotype appeared many times. The chain carries TRBV7-6 and TRBJ2-1; unclear D gene. The CDR3 is made up of 13 amino acids. Per germline, CDR1 SGHVS and CDR2 FNYEAQ. Deletions cut 5 bases from V and 5 bases from J, with 10 bases between. CDR3 protein: CASSGGRDNEQFF. CDR3 nucleotides: TGTGCCAGCAGCGGCGGTCGGGACAATGAGCAGTTCTTC.